Listed here are 8 T cell receptor beta chains from one sample, sequenced in a study of long-term antiretroviral therapy in people with HIV (dated by TCRdb to about 2022). The immunoSEQ hsTCRB v3.0 assay was used at survey level resolution to sequence the TRB variable region. TCRdb obtained this table from immuneACCESS and retained in-frame rearrangements with V and J assigned. These tables miss some clones; where compared with another copy, unresolved V genes account for less than half of the shortfall, and the remainder is unexplained. In this sample the table shows about 33,000 clones, around three quarters of which occur a single time. The ten largest clones represent 7.1% of the sample. The source was unsorted PBMCs, collected 2 years after starting antiretroviral therapy. The receptors here all came from a woman aged 45-65 years with HIV.

V and J are TRBV2 and TRBJ2-1; 10 bases are shared with TRBD2. V shed 0 bases and J 9 bases; nucleotides not matched to a gene: 8. Germline assignment: CDR1 SNHLY and CDR2 FYNNEI. The CDR3 consists of 16 residues. The CDR3 loop reads CASSEALSGGAGEQFF. DNA for the CDR3: TGTGCCAGCAGTGAAGCGCTAAGCGGGGGGGCCGGTGAGCAGTTCTTC.

The chain carries TRBV27 and TRBJ2-5; 8 bases are shared with TRBD2. CDR1 is MNHEY, CDR2 SMNVEV, per germline (reference sequence). The CDR3 has 14 amino acids. V dropped 3 bases and J dropped 4; count of bases not matched to a gene: 4. The CDR3 sequence: CASSFAAGGETQYF. CDR3 sequence (DNA): TGTGCCAGCAGTTTCGCTGCGGGGGGAGAGACCCAGTACTTC.

This clone was recorded once. The chain uses TRBV5-1 and TRBJ2-3; D unclear. The CDR3 is made up of 17 amino acids. Trimming stripped 0 bases from V and 5 bases from J, with 19 bases between. The germline V gene encodes CDR1 SGHRS and CDR2 YFSETQ. The CDR3 DNA reads TGCGCCAGCAGCTTGGACAAGGGTAGAGAGTCAGTAGATACGCAGTATTTT. As protein: CASSLDKGRESVDTQYF.

The chain combines TRBV28 with TRBJ1-4, with 9 bases aligning to TRBD1. CDR1 and CDR2 (germline): MDHEN, SYDVKM. V shed 1 base and J 5 bases; nucleotides not matched to a gene: 2. This CDR3 contains 15 residues. The CDR3 sequence: CASSLYGTGNEKLFF. In DNA form, the CDR3 reads TGTGCCAGCAGTTTATATGGGACAGGGAATGAAAAACTGTTTTTT.

This clone has just one count. The chain has TRBV28 and TRBJ1-5; TRBD1 is a possible D gene (5 bases). Germline-derived CDR1 and CDR2 are MDHEN and SYDVKM. V was cut by 5 bases and J by 3 bases, with 14 bases left in between. CDR3 length equals 15 residues. The CDR3 protein is CASSIKRGYNQPQHF. The CDR3 DNA reads TGTGCCAGCAGTATCAAGAGGGGCTACAATCAGCCCCAGCATTTT.

The chain joins TRBV4-1 to TRBJ2-3, with TRBD2 matching over 11 bases. CDR1 is MGHRA and CDR2 is YSYEKL in the germline V gene. The CDR3 runs 15 residues. The ends lost 1 base at V and 3 bases at J; junction bases unmatched: 0. CDR3 coding DNA: TGCGCCAGCAGCCAAGCTAGCGGGGGGACAGATACGCAGTATTTT. Protein sequence: CASSQASGGTDTQYF.

The chain couples TRBV29-1 to TRBJ2-2; a possible D gene is TRBD2 (5 bases). Looked up from germline, CDR1 is SQVTM and CDR2 is ANQGSEA. V was pared by 4 bases and J by 6 bases, with 12 bases between. CDR3 length: 13 residues. The DNA for the CDR3 is TGCAGCGTTGGCAAAACTAGGGCCGGGGAGCTGTTTTTT. It yields the protein CSVGKTRAGELFF.

J is TRBJ1-5 and V is TRBV19; weak D call: TRBD1 (5 bases). The CDR3 loop spans 15 amino acids. V was cut by 2 bases and J by 5 bases, with 13 bases left in between. CDR1 is LNHDA, CDR2 SQIVND, per germline (reference sequence). CDR3 in DNA: TGTGCCAGTAGTATAACAGGAAGGAGCTATCAGCCCCAGCATTTT. Amino acid sequence: CASSITGRSYQPQHF.